This T cell receptor (beta chain) was identified in a study of T cell responses to AZD1222 COVID-19 vaccine listed by TCRdb under 2021. With regard to the full study: A total of 233 trial participants underwent TCR sequencing, of whom 207 had received two doses of AZD1222 and around 25 had received two doses of the MenACWY control vaccine. Trial participants were enrolled into age subgroups of 18-55, 56-69 and 70-plus years, which contained around 150, 28 and 57 TCR-sequenced participants, respectively.

In the paper's terms, the time point label means: about 28 days (+/-7) after the second vaccine dose. AZD1222 recipients given second doses at about 4 weeks or at about 12 weeks were pooled, since spike-specific TCR depth and breadth were not found to differ between the two schedules. Vaccinee samples were obtained from the UK trials COV001 and COV002, which included a single-blind randomized controlled phase 2/3 trial of AZD1222 (ChAdOx1 nCoV-19) in healthy adults. For TCRbeta chain sequencing, PBMC samples were collected from trial participants at day 0 and at day 28 after the second dose. Summary of the overall study and its limitations: Most participants were white British and females outnumbered males, and the authors suggested that clonal diversity may have been underestimated. Because no day 14 peak-response samples were available, repertoires were characterized only after the peak T cell response. After two AZD1222 doses, both the breadth and the depth of spike-specific TCRs were significantly higher than at day 0 and than in MenACWY recipients. Only five to seven AZD1222 recipients were SARS-CoV-2 seropositive at baseline, limiting conclusions about previously exposed vaccinees. Nearly half of unique spike-specific TCRs reportedly recognized epitopes outside regions mutated in the B.1.351 and B.1.1.7 variants. CD4 TCRs associated with the vaccine covered the entire spike protein, and the dominant responses were in regions 160-218 and 743-854. The 56-69-year group was small, and its depth increase did not reach significance, likely because of low power.

From the cysteine through the phenylalanine, the CDR3 covers 15 amino acids. This entry keeps only the CDR3 DNA: 45 bases, framed from base 1. V is cut by 6 bases and J by 2 bases, and the space between the germline ends is 17 bases. The germline V gene provides CDR1 SGHTS and CDR2 YDEGEE. As for this clone: It lacks a known antigen. Base qualities are missing; no much larger clone stands one base away.

The CDR3 regions of human TCRbeta chains were analyzed by immunosequencing. The authors processed their data as follows. Repertoire TCRs were checked for matches against a reference library of SARS-CoV-2-specific TCRs that had been generated using the MIRA antigen-specificity platform. Breadth was defined as the fraction of unique TCRs that were SARS-CoV-2-associated, and depth was defined as the fraction of total T cells that were SARS-CoV-2-associated. Each spike-specific TCR was assigned to its reactive spike region and to a CD4 or CD8 class using the MIRA data. Log10-transformed breadth and depth values were compared by one-way ANOVA with Sidak's multiple comparisons tests. TCRdb obtained this table from immuneACCESS and retained in-frame rearrangements with V and J assigned. These tables miss some clones; where compared with another copy, unresolved V genes account for less than half of the shortfall, and the remainder is unexplained. That table is the source of V, J and clone size, and D and trimming were worked out from the DNA. The sample has approximately 150,000 clones on record, approximately 89% of them singletons. The leading ten clones occupy less than 1.5% of the sample.

The chain links TRBV5-8 with TRBJ1-2; a weak D assignment points to TRBD1 (5 bases agree). This sequence originates from an adult who received the AZD1222 COVID-19 vaccine. This specimen was peripheral blood, taken 28 days after the second AZD1222 dose. The CDR3 protein sequence reads: CASNPIWTSNYGYTF. The sequenced DNA is TGTGCCAGCAATCCGATCTGGACAAGCAACTATGGCTACACCTTC. The CDR3, completed at both ends by the reference TRBV5-8 and TRBJ1-2 genes, gives the full variable domain EAGVTQSPTHLIKTRGQQATLRCSPISGHTSVYWYQQALGLGLQFLLWYDEGEERNRGNFPPRFSGRQFPNYSSELNVNALELEDSALYLCASNPIWTSNYGYTFGSGTRLTVV.